This entry lists 25 T cell receptor beta chains sequenced from one sample in a study of T cell responses to AZD1222 COVID-19 vaccine. Produced via immunoSEQ multiplex PCR; TCRdb's table is partial and in-frame only. The table lists around 120,000 clones, 91% of them singletons. The sequencing used peripheral blood, collected on day 0 of AZD1222 vaccination. All receptors derive from an adult in good health.

The gene calls are TRBV29-1 and TRBJ2-4, with D perhaps TRBD2 (6 bases). V shed 8 bases and J shed 0 bases, with 11 bases lying between them. The germline gives CDR1 SQVTM, CDR2 ANQGSEA. The CDR3 length is 13 residues. DNA of the CDR3: TGCAGCTTCCAAGCGGGAGCCAAAAACATTCAGTACTTC. Encoded protein: CSFQAGAKNIQYF.

This rearrangement joins TRBV6-5 to TRBJ2-7; the D gene is possibly TRBD1 (5 bases). Trimming cost V 0 bases and J 4 bases, with 10 bases left between them. This CDR3 is built from 14 residues. CDR1 and CDR2 (germline): MNHEY, SVGAGI. DNA for the CDR3: TGTGCCAGCAGTTACTCGGCAGGGTCGTACGAGCAGTACTTC. Its protein is CASSYSAGSYEQYF.

This clone was observed a single time. This chain uses TRBV27 with TRBJ2-7, with a weak D call TRBD2 (6 bases). The CDR3 runs 17 residues. Trimming took 7 bases from V and 1 from J, leaving 23 bases between them. CDR1 is MNHEY, CDR2 SMNVEV, per germline (reference sequence). Written as DNA, the CDR3 is TGTGCCAGCACTCTCGAGGGAGGAATGGTGTGGTCCTACGAGCAGTACTTC. Translation gives CASTLEGGMVWSYEQYF.

The CDR3 sequence is CASRKDPGGGEQYF. As DNA, the CDR3 is TGTGCCAGCAGAAAAGACCCAGGGGGCGGCGAGCAGTACTTC. The chain combines TRBV2 with TRBJ2-7, with 8 bases that match TRBD1. This CDR3 has 14 amino acids. Germline CDR1 reads SNHLY; CDR2 reads FYNNEI. With 6 bases clipped from V and 6 bases from J, the junction kept 10 bases outside the gene matches. The full variable domain, its missing parts supplied by reference TRBV2 and TRBJ2-7, is EPEVTQTPSHQVTQMGQEVILRCVPISNHLYFYWYRQILGQKVEFLVSFYNNEISEKSEIFDDQFSVERPDGSNFTLKIRSTKLEDSAMYFCASRKDPGGGEQYFGPGTRLTVT.

This clone appeared a single time. The chain joins TRBV6-1 to TRBJ2-3; D gene unclear. The CDR3 is 17 amino acids. The V end lost 0 bases, the J end lost 0 bases, and 13 bases lay between the germline ends. In germline, CDR1 is MNHNS, CDR2 SASEGT. The CDR3 region is CASSEAVTPRSTDTQYF. For the CDR3, the DNA is TGTGCCAGCAGTGAAGCAGTGACTCCTAGAAGCACAGATACGCAGTATTTT.

The chain employs TRBV9 and TRBJ2-4; D may be TRBD2 (6 bases). The ends were cut back, 0 bases at V and 9 bases at J, with 13 bases in the middle. CDR1 and CDR2 from the germline V gene are SGDLS and YYNGEE. This CDR3 has 14 amino acids. The CDR3 DNA reads as TGTGCCAGCAGCGTAGCCGGGACTGAAACCATTCAGTACTTC. Protein: CASSVAGTETIQYF.

The chain uses TRBV7-9 and TRBJ2-5; D ambiguous. This CDR3 has 12 amino acids. Germline V gives CDR1 SEHNR, CDR2 FQNEAQ (reference sequence). V lost 6 bases and J lost 4, with 9 bases in between. CDR3: CASRFPGETQYF. CDR3 DNA: TGTGCCAGCAGGTTTCCAGGAGAGACCCAGTACTTC.

This chain joins TRBV3-1 (or the pseudogene TRBV3-2) and TRBJ1-2; D call uncertain. Germline values: CDR1 LGHDT, CDR2 YNNKEL (reference sequence). The CDR3 covers 14 residues. V lost 3 bases and J lost 8, with 16 bases in between. The CDR3 sequence is CASSHREGGWGYTF. Here the CDR3 DNA reads TGTGCCAGCAGCCATCGAGAAGGCGGATGGGGCTACACCTTC.

V gene TRBV13 combines with J gene TRBJ2-1; D unresolved. The germline CDR1 and CDR2 sequences are PRHDT and FYEKMQ (reference sequence). The CDR3 totals 13 residues. V was cut by 3 bases and J by 2 bases, with 5 bases left in between. In nucleotides, the CDR3 is TGTGCCAGCAGCTTCCGGGCCTACAATGAGCAGTTCTTC. Translation: CASSFRAYNEQFF.

The chain combines TRBV2 with TRBJ2-7; D may be TRBD1 (5 bases). This CDR3 is 14 amino acids long. Germline assignment: CDR1 SNHLY and CDR2 FYNNEI. V lost 2 bases and J lost 5, with 13 bases in between. CDR3 in amino acids: CASSESRVTHEQYF. The CDR3 DNA is TGTGCCAGCAGTGAATCCAGGGTCACCCACGAGCAGTACTTC.

The gene calls are TRBV12-3 or TRBV12-4 and TRBJ1-2; 8 nucleotides match TRBD1. Trimming removed 8 bases from V and 3 bases from J; junction bases left unmatched: 5. The CDR3 loop spans 13 amino acids. The CDR3 bases are TGTGCCAGCGGACAGGGTCACGACTATGGCTACACCTTC. Translated, it gives CASGQGHDYGYTF.

The chain carries TRBV10-2 and TRBJ2-5; tentatively, D is TRBD2 (6 bases). In germline, CDR1 is WSHSY, CDR2 SAAADI. With 4 bases removed from V and 3 bases from J, the gap between germline ends came to 15 bases. The CDR3 extends over 15 amino acids. CDR3 residues: CASSGVSGGEETQYF. The CDR3 DNA sequence: TGCGCCAGCAGTGGAGTCTCCGGCGGGGAAGAGACCCAGTACTTC.

CDR3 sequence: CATAIQSNQPQHF. As DNA, the CDR3 is TGTGCCACCGCCATACAATCCAATCAGCCCCAGCATTTT. This chain connects TRBV6-5 to TRBJ1-5, with D unclear. CDR3 size: 13 residues. V dropped 10 bases and J dropped 3 bases, with 13 bases sitting between them. The germline CDR1 and CDR2 sequences are MNHEY and SVGAGI.

The chain couples TRBV27 to TRBJ1-6, with D hard to call. Trimming pared 2 bases from V and 7 bases from J, leaving 12 bases between. The CDR3 extends over 15 amino acids. The germline gives CDR1 MNHEY, CDR2 SMNVEV (reference sequence). CDR3 amino acids: CASSLPPGINSPLHF. DNA for the CDR3: TGTGCCAGCAGTTTACCCCCAGGAATCAATTCACCCCTCCACTTT.

V is TRBV6-5 and J is TRBJ1-6; D is unresolved. Trimming took 6 bases from V and 6 from J, leaving 15 bases between them. The germline gives CDR1 MNHEY, CDR2 SVGAGI. The CDR3 covers 15 residues. The CDR3 bases are TGTGCCAGCAGAGCAAGTGGGATTAGTAATTCACCCCTCCACTTT. Its protein product is CASRASGISNSPLHF.

The J gene is TRBJ2-7, the V gene TRBV6-5, with D possibly matching TRBD2 (5 bases). Per germline, CDR1 MNHEY and CDR2 SVGAGI. This CDR3 has 14 amino acids. V lost 2 bases, J lost 7 bases, and 15 bases lay in between. CDR3 loop: CASSYPNPTGEQYF. CDR3 coding DNA: TGTGCCAGCAGTTACCCAAACCCGACGGGGGAGCAGTACTTC.

The J gene is TRBJ1-5, the V gene TRBV6-5; perhaps TRBD1 as D (5 bases). CDR3 size: 14 residues. Trimming stripped 6 bases from V and 11 bases from J, with 20 bases between. Germline V lookup: CDR1 MNHEY, CDR2 SVGAGI. The CDR3 coding sequence is TGTGCCAGCAGCCCGGGACCGCTGCTTATGGCCCAGCATTTT. This gives the protein CASSPGPLLMAQHF.

V is TRBV6-5 and J is TRBJ2-7; no definite D call. CDR3 length: 14 residues. The germline V gene has CDR1 MNHEY and CDR2 SVGAGI. V gave up 0 bases and J gave up 7 bases, with 13 bases separating them. The CDR3 coding sequence is TGTGCCAGCAGTTACTCCGGGCCGCCTGGTGAGCAGTACTTC. Translated: CASSYSGPPGEQYF.

This chain links TRBV11-2 with TRBJ1-1; D uncertain. CDR3 length: 15 amino acids. V was shortened by 2 bases and J by 5 bases, with 15 bases between the two germline ends. The germline CDR1 and CDR2 sequences are SGHAT and FQNNGV. Written as DNA, the CDR3 is TGTGCCAGCAGCTTAACCCCCGGACCGGGGACTGAAGCTTTCTTT. Amino acid sequence: CASSLTPGPGTEAFF.

V gene TRBV5-1 combines with J gene TRBJ1-1; 7 bases line up with TRBD1. Germline assignment: CDR1 SGHRS and CDR2 YFSETQ. V trimming: 1 base; J trimming: 1 base; junction bases outside the gene matches: 4. This CDR3 has 15 residues. The CDR3 is CASSLLGQRNTEAFF. CDR3 DNA: TGCGCCAGCAGCTTGCTGGGACAGCGGAACACTGAAGCTTTCTTT.

The chain links TRBV6-5 to TRBJ1-1; D possibly corresponds to TRBD1 (6 bases). V shed 7 bases and J shed 1 base, with 16 bases lying between them. CDR1 and CDR2 (germline): MNHEY, SVGAGI. This CDR3 spans 15 amino acids. CDR3 loop: CASTPAGHQNTEAFF. In nucleotides, the CDR3 is TGTGCCAGCACCCCAGCGGGACACCAGAACACTGAAGCTTTCTTT.

V usage is TRBV7-8 and J usage is TRBJ2-7, with 10 bases matching TRBD2. With 6 bases clipped from V and 0 bases from J, the junction kept 8 bases outside the gene matches. From germline, CDR1 is SGHVS and CDR2 FQNEAQ. This CDR3 spans 16 amino acids. The CDR3 region has the DNA TGTGCCAGCAGTTACCCGGGACTAGCGTCCTCCTACGAGCAGTACTTC. Its translation: CASSYPGLASSYEQYF.

This rearrangement joins TRBV10-3 to TRBJ1-1; TRBD1 agrees at 7 bases. The J segment lost 0 bases and the V segment lost 6 bases, leaving 4 bases of the junction unmatched. Germline values: CDR1 ENHRY, CDR2 SYGVKD. The length of the CDR3 is 14 residues. In nucleotides, the CDR3 is TGTGCCATCAGGGGACAGAGCATGAACACTGAAGCTTTCTTT. This codes for CAIRGQSMNTEAFF.

The chain has TRBV6-5 and TRBJ2-7; D unclear. This CDR3 comprises 13 residues. With 6 bases removed from V and 2 bases from J, the gap between germline ends came to 11 bases. Germline CDR1 is MNHEY and CDR2 is SVGAGI. CDR3 DNA sequence: TGTGCCAGCAGGGCCGCAGGAGCCTACGAGCAGTACTTC. Protein sequence: CASRAAGAYEQYF.

The table lists this clone with a count of one. CDR3 loop: CASSPQTSGYEQYF. For the CDR3, the DNA is TGTGCCAGCAGCCCCCAAACTAGCGGCTACGAGCAGTACTTC. The V and J genes are TRBV7-8 and TRBJ2-7, with 8 bases that match TRBD2. Germline assignment: CDR1 SGHVS and CDR2 FQNEAQ. The CDR3 runs to 14 residues. Trimming at V came to 5 bases and at J to 3 bases, leaving 6 bases not matched to a gene.